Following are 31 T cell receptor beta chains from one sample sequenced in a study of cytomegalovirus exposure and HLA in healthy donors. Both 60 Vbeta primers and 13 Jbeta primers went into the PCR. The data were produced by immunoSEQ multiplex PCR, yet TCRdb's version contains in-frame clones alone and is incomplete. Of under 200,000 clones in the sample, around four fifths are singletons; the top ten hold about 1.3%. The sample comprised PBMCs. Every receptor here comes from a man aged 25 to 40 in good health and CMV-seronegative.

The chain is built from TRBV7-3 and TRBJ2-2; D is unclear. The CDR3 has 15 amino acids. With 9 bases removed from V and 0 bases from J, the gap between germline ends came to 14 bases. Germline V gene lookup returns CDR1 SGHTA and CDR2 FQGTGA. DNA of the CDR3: TGTGCCAGTCTTCCGTCCGGTTCGAACACCGGGGAGCTGTTTTTT. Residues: CASLPSGSNTGELFF.

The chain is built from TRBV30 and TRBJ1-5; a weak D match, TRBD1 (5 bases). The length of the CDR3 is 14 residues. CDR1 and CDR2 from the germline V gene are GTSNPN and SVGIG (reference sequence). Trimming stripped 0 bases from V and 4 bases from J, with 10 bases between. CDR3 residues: CAWSVIDRNQPQHF. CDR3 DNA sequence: TGTGCCTGGAGTGTTATCGACAGAAATCAGCCCCAGCATTTT.

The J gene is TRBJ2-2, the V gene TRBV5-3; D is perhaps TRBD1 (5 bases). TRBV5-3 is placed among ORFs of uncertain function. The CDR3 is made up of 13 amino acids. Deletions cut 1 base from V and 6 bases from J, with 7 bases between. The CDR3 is CARSLLGPGELFF. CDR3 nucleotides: TGTGCCAGAAGCTTGTTGGGGCCCGGGGAGCTGTTTTTT.

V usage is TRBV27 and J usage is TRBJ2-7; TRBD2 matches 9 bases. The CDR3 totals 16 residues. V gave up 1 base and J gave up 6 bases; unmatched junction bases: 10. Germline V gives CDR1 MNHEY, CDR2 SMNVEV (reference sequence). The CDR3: CASSLYPGSGSFEQYF. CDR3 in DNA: TGTGCCAGCAGTTTATACCCTGGTAGCGGGAGTTTCGAGCAGTACTTC.

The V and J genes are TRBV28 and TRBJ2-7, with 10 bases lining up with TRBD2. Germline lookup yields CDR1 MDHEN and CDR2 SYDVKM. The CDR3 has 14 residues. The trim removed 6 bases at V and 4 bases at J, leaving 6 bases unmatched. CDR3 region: CASRTSSGGYEQYF. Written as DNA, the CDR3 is TGTGCCAGCAGAACCTCTAGCGGGGGTTACGAGCAGTACTTC.

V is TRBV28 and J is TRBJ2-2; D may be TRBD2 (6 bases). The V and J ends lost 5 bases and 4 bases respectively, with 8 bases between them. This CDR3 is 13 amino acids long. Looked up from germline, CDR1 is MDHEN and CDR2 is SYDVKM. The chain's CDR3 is CASSLGLTGELFF. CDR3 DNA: TGTGCCAGCAGTCTGGGACTCACCGGGGAGCTGTTTTTT.

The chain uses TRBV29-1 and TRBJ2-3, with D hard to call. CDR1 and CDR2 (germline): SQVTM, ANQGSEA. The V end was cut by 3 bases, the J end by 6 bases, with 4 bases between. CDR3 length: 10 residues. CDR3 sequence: CSVDSDTQYF. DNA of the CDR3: TGCAGCGTTGATTCGGATACGCAGTATTTT.

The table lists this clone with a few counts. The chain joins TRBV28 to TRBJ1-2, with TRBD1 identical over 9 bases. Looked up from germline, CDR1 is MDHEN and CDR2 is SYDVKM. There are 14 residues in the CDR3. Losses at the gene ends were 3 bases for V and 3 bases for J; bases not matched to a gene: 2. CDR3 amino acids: CASSLWDRDYGYTF. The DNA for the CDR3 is TGTGCCAGCAGTTTGTGGGACAGGGACTATGGCTACACCTTC.

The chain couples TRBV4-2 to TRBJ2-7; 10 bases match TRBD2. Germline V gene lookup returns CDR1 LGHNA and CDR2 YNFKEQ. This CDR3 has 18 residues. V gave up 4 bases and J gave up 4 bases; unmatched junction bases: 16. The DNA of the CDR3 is TGTGCCAGCAGCCCGCAAGATGGCCCTAGCGGGAGTCGGTACGAGCAGTACTTC. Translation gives CASSPQDGPSGSRYEQYF.

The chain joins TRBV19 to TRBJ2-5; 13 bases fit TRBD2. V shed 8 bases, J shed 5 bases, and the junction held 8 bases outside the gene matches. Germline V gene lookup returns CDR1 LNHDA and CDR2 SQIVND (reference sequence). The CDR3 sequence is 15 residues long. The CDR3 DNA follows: TGTGCCAGTGGCACTAGCGGGGGGGCCGGGGAGACCCAGTACTTC. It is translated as CASGTSGGAGETQYF.

This chain's CDR3 is CASSSGGSEETQYF. CDR3 DNA sequence: TGTGCCAGCAGTTCGGGGGGCTCTGAAGAGACCCAGTACTTC. The chain combines TRBV28 with TRBJ2-5; tentatively, D is TRBD2 (7 bases). The germline CDR1 and CDR2 sequences are MDHEN and SYDVKM. V shed 4 bases and J shed 3 bases, with 12 bases lying between them. CDR3 length equals 14 residues.

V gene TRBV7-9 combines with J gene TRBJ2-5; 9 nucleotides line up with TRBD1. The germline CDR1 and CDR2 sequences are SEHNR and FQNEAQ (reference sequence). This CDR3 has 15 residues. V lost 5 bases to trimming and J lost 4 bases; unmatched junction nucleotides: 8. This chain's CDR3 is CASSPRGTGTETQYF. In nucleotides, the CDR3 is TGTGCCAGCAGCCCGCGAGGGACAGGGACAGAGACCCAGTACTTC. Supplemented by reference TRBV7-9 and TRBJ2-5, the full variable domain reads DTGVSQNPRHKITKRGQNVTFRCDPISEHNRLYWYRQTLGQGPEFLTYFQNEAQLEKSRLLSDRFSAERPKGSFSTLEIQRTEQGDSAMYLCASSPRGTGTETQYFGPGTRLLVL.

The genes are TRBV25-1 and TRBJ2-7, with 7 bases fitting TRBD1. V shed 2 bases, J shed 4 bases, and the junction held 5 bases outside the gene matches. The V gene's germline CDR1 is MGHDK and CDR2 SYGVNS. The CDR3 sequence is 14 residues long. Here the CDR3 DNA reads TGTGCCAGCAGTGAACCAGGGACAGCGTACGAGCAGTACTTC. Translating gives CASSEPGTAYEQYF.

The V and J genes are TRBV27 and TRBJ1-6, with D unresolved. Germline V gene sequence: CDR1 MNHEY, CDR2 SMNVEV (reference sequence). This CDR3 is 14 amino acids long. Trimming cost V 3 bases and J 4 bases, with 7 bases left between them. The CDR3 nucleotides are TGTGCCAGCAGTTTCGGGAGATATAATTCACCCCTCCACTTT. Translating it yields CASSFGRYNSPLHF.

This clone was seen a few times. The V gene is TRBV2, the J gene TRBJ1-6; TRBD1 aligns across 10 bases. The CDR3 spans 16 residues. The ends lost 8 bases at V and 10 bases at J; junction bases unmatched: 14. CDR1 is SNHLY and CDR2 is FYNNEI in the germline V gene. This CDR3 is CASCRDRGTSGSPLHF. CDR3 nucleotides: TGTGCCAGCTGCCGGGACAGGGGAACCTCAGGGTCACCCCTCCACTTT. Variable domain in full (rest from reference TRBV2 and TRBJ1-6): EPEVTQTPSHQVTQMGQEVILRCVPISNHLYFYWYRQILGQKVEFLVSFYNNEISEKSEIFDDQFSVERPDGSNFTLKIRSTKLEDSAMYFCASCRDRGTSGSPLHFGNGTRLTVT.

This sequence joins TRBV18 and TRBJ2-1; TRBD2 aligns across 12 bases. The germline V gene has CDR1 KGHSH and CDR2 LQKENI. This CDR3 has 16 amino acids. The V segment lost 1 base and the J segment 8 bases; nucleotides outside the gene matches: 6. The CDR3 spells CASSPQLAGGRDEQFF. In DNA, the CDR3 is TGTGCCAGCTCACCACAGCTAGCGGGAGGGCGCGATGAGCAGTTCTTC.

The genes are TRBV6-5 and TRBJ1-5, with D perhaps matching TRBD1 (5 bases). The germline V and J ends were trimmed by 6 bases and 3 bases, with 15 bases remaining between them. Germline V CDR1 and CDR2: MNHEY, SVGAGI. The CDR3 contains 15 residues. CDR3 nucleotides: TGTGCCAGCAGACAACAGGCATACCCCAATCAGCCCCAGCATTTT. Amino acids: CASRQQAYPNQPQHF.

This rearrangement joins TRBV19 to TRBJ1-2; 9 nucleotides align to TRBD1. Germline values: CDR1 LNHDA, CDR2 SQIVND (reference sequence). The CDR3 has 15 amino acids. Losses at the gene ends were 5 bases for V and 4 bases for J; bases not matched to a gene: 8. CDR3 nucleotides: TGTGCCAGTAGTCCGAACAGGGGGCTTGCCTATGGCTACACCTTC. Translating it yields CASSPNRGLAYGYTF. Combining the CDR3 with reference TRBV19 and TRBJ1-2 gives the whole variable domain DGGITQSPKYLFRKEGQNVTLSCEQNLNHDAMYWYRQDPGQGLRLIYYSQIVNDFQKGDIAEGYSVSREKKESFPLTVTSAQKNPTAFYLCASSPNRGLAYGYTFGSGTRLTVV.

CDR3 amino acids: CAISEGTGLETQYF. The CDR3 DNA follows: TGTGCCATCAGTGAGGGGACAGGGCTGGAGACCCAGTACTTC. J is TRBJ2-5 and V is TRBV10-3, with 9 bases that match TRBD1. The CDR3 length is 14 residues. V lost 2 bases, J lost 5 bases, and 3 bases stayed unmatched. The germline V gene encodes CDR1 ENHRY and CDR2 SYGVKD.

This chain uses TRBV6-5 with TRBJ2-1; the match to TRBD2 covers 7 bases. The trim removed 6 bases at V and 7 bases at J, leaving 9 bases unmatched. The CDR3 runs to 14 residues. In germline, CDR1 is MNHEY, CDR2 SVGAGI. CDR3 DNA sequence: TGTGCCAGCAGCCAATTACTAGCGAGTAATGAGCAGTTCTTC. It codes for CASSQLLASNEQFF.

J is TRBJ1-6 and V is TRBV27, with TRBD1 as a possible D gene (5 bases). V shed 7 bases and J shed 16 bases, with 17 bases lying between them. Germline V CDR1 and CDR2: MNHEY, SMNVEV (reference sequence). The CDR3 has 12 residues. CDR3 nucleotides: TGTGCCAGCACCACGGGGGACCGAAGTCTCCACTTT. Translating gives CASTTGDRSLHF.

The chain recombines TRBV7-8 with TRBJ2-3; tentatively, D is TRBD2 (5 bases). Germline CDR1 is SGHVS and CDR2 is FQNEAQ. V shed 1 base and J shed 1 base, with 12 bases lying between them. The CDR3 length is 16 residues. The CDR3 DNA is TGTGCCAGCAGCTTAGATCAGAGGGCCGGCACAGATACGCAGTATTTT. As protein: CASSLDQRAGTDTQYF.

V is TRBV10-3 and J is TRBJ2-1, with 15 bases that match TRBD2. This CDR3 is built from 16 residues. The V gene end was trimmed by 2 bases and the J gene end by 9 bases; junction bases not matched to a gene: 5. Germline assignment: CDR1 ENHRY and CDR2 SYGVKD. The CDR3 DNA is TGTGCCATCAGTGAGGTCATGGGACTAGCGGGAGGTGAGCAGTTCTTC. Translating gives CAISEVMGLAGGEQFF.

This chain's CDR3 is CASSQMGQGIGYGYTF. The CDR3 DNA reads as TGTGCCAGCAGCCAAATGGGACAGGGGATCGGCTATGGCTACACCTTC. The chain links TRBV4-2 to TRBJ1-2; 10 nucleotides agree with TRBD1. Unmatched junction bases numbered 7, after V lost 2 bases and J lost 4 bases. The CDR3 consists of 16 residues. The germline V gene encodes CDR1 LGHNA and CDR2 YNFKEQ.

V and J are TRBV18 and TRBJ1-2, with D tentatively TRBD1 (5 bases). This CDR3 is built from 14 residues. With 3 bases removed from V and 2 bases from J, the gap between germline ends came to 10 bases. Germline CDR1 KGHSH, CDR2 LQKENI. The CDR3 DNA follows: TGTGCCAGCTCACCGACAGATAAAAACTATGGCTACACCTTC. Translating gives CASSPTDKNYGYTF.

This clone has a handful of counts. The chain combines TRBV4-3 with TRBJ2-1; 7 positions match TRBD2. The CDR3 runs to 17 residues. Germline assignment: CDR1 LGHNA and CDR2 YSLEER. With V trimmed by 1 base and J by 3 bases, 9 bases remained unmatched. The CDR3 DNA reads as TGCGCCAGCAGCCAAGGCCCTGTTTCGGGAGGCTACAATGAGCAGTTCTTC. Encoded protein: CASSQGPVSGGYNEQFF.

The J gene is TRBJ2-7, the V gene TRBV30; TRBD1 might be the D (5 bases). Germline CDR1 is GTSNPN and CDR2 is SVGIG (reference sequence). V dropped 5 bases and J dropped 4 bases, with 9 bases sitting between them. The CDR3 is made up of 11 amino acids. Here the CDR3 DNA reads TGTGCCTGGCGCAGGGAATACGAGCAGTACTTC. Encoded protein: CAWRREYEQYF.

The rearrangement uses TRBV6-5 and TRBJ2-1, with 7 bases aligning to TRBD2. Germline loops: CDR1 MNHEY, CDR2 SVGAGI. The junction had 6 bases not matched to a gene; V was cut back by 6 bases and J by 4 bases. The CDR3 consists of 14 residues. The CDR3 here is CASSPDGRYNEQFF. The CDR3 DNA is TGTGCCAGCAGCCCCGACGGGAGGTACAATGAGCAGTTCTTC.

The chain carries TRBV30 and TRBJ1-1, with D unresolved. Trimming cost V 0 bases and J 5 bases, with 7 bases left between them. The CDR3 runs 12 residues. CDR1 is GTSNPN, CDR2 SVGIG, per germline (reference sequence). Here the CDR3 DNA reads TGTGCCTGGAGTGTTGGGAGGACTGAAGCTTTCTTT. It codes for CAWSVGRTEAFF.

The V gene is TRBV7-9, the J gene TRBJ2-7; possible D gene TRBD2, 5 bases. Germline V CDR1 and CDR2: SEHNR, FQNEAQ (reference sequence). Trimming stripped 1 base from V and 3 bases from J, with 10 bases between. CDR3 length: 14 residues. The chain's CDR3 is CASSLEERNYEQYF. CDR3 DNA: TGTGCCAGCAGCTTAGAGGAGCGGAACTACGAGCAGTACTTC.

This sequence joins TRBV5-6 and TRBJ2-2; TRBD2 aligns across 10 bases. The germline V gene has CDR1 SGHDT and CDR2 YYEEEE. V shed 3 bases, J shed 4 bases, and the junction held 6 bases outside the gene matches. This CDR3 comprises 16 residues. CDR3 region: CASSYKREGSTGELFF. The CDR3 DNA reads TGTGCCAGCAGCTACAAGCGGGAGGGCTCCACCGGGGAGCTGTTTTTT.